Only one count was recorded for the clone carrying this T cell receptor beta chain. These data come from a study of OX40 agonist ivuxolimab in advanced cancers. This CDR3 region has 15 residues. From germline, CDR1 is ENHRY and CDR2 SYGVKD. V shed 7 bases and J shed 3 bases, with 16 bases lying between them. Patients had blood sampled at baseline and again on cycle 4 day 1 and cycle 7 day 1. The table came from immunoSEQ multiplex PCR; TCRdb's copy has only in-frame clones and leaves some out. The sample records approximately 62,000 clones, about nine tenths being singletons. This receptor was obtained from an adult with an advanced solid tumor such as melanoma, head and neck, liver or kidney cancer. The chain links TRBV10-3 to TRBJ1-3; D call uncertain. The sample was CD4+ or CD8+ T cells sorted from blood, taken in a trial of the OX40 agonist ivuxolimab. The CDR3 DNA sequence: TGTGCCATCATTGTATCCGGGAATTTTGGAAACACCATATATTTT. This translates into CAIIVSGNFGNTIYF.